This T cell receptor (beta chain) originates from a study of T cell responses to AZD1222 COVID-19 vaccine. Regarding the study as a whole: Mostly white British, mostly female donors; authors suggested clonal diversity may be underestimated. Seropositive status at baseline applied to only 6 or 7 AZD1222 recipients.

Of note for this clone: The antigen is not known.

Germline CDR1 and CDR2: KGHSH and LQKENI. The CDR3 length is 16 residues. Trimming pared 0 bases from V and 1 base from J, leaving 12 bases between. The repertoire was sequenced with immunoSEQ multiplex PCR; TCRdb's copy has only in-frame clones and lacks some. The sample comprises about 140,000 clones, 80% to 95% of which are singletons, and roughly 3.6% rests with the top ten. The gene calls are TRBV18 and TRBJ2-5; unclear D gene. The sequence was obtained from an adult who received the AZD1222 COVID-19 vaccine. Sample: peripheral blood, taken 28 days after the second AZD1222 dose. The CDR3 is CASSPPNLHLQETQYF. CDR3 in DNA: TGTGCCAGCTCACCACCGAACCTGCACCTCCAAGAGACCCAGTACTTC.